These 27 T cell receptor beta chains came from one sample sequenced in a study of a mutant IDH1 vaccine in newly diagnosed glioma (dated by TCRdb to the early 2020s). The time point label, read with the paper, signifies: week 35, safety follow-up. Each vaccine dose, consisting of 300 ug of a 20-mer mutant IDH1 peptide in Montanide, was administered subcutaneously with topical imiquimod. Their antigens remain unidentified. Receptor libraries were prepared by the immunoSEQ multiplex PCR assay. The clones in this table, taken by TCRdb from immuneACCESS, are in-frame only. Not every clone is retained; where verified, under half of the shortfall comes from an unresolved V gene, and the cause of the rest is unknown. The sample table records 45,000 or so clones; 81% of these occur just once. The ten largest clones represent roughly 4.5% of the sample. Sequenced material: PBMCs, taken from a glioma patient whose treatment included an IDH1 peptide vaccine. The receptors shown here come from a woman aged 40 to 55 with glioma. Some clones in this sample may be carry-over from other donors' samples.

The CDR3 DNA sequence: TGTGCCAGCAGTGAAGCGCATGGGGGCGGCTACACCTTC. Translation gives CASSEAHGGGYTF. The chain recombines TRBV2 with TRBJ1-2, with D tentatively TRBD1 (6 bases). Germline lookup yields CDR1 SNHLY and CDR2 FYNNEI. With 0 bases removed from V and 8 bases from J, the gap between germline ends came to 10 bases. This CDR3 is built from 13 residues.

The rearrangement uses TRBV9 and TRBJ2-7; D might be TRBD1 (5 bases). The V end was cut by 4 bases, the J end by 2 bases, with 19 bases between. Germline values: CDR1 SGDLS, CDR2 YYNGEE. The CDR3 covers 16 residues. The CDR3: CASSLGVTDSTYEQYF. The CDR3 nucleotides are TGTGCCAGCAGCTTAGGGGTGACCGATTCAACCTACGAGCAGTACTTC. The full variable domain, with the rest looked up from reference TRBV9 and TRBJ2-7, is DSGVTQTPKHLITATGQRVTLRCSPRSGDLSVYWYQQSLDQGLQFLIQYYNGEERAKGNILERFSAQQFPDLHSELNLSSLELGDSALYFCASSLGVTDSTYEQYFGPGTRLTVT.

CDR3 DNA sequence: TGTGCCAGCCAGAGGGACAGGCGTACACCCCTCCACTTT. Translated: CASQRDRRTPLHF. The chain joins TRBV6-5 to TRBJ1-6; 8 bases agree with TRBD1. The length of the CDR3 is 13 residues. The ends lost 8 bases at V and 11 bases at J; junction bases unmatched: 8. Germline CDR1 and CDR2: MNHEY and SVGAGI.

This clone was counted a few times. This sequence joins TRBV6-5 and TRBJ1-5; D might be TRBD1 (6 bases). Looked up from germline, CDR1 is MNHEY and CDR2 is SVGAGI. There are 13 residues in the CDR3. V was cut by 7 bases and J by 6 bases, with 13 bases left in between. This CDR3 reads CASMRGSGQPQHF. The CDR3 region has the DNA TGTGCCAGCATGAGGGGGTCTGGTCAGCCCCAGCATTTT.

This clone was seen only a few times. The chain recombines TRBV10-2 with TRBJ2-7; TRBD1 matches at 9 bases. CDR3 length equals 15 residues. The germline V gene encodes CDR1 WSHSY and CDR2 SAAADI. The ends lost 6 bases at V and 2 bases at J; junction bases unmatched: 8. This CDR3 is CASSAGTGLAYEQYF. In DNA, the CDR3 is TGCGCCAGCAGCGCCGGGACAGGGCTTGCCTACGAGCAGTACTTC.

The chain recombines TRBV20-1 with TRBJ2-1; TRBD1 matches at 7 bases. The germline gives CDR1 DFQATT, CDR2 SNEGSKA (reference sequence). The CDR3 is 10 residues long. CDR3 nucleotides: TGCAGCACAGGGGTGCGTGAGCAGTTCTTC. Translating gives CSTGVREQFF.

The rearrangement uses TRBV7-2 and TRBJ1-5; TRBD1 might be the D (5 bases). Between the trimmed V and J ends, which lost 1 base and 6 bases, there was a span of 13 bases. The germline CDR1 and CDR2 sequences are SGHTA and FQGNSA. The CDR3 sequence is 15 residues long. The DNA of the CDR3 is TGTGCCAGCAGCTTAGAGGGACTCTCTCTTCAGCCCCAGCATTTT. Protein: CASSLEGLSLQPQHF.

This clone appeared a single time. Here the CDR3 DNA reads TGTGCCAGCTCACCAATACCCGGTCCTGTGGGTGAGCAGTTCTTC. Protein sequence: CASSPIPGPVGEQFF. The chain links TRBV18 to TRBJ2-1; no definite D call. CDR3 length: 15 residues. V was cut by 2 bases and J by 9 bases, with 17 bases left in between. Germline values: CDR1 KGHSH, CDR2 LQKENI.

This chain joins TRBV21-1 and TRBJ2-3; TRBD2 is the table's D call and was not checked against the DNA. TRBV21-1 is a pseudogene. This CDR3 is 12 amino acids long. CDR3 coding DNA: TGTGCCAGCAGCAAACTAGCAGATACGCAGTATTTT. Translating gives CASSKLADTQYF.

V is TRBV13 and J is TRBJ2-7; 8 positions agree with TRBD1. The CDR3 has 17 amino acids. Looked up from germline, CDR1 is PRHDT and CDR2 is FYEKMQ (reference sequence). The junction had 15 bases not matched to a gene; V was cut back by 3 bases and J by 5 bases. CDR3 loop: CASSLGLAGGAGNEQYF. The CDR3 DNA sequence: TGTGCCAGCAGCTTGGGGTTGGCAGGGGGCGCCGGGAACGAGCAGTACTTC.

The gene calls are TRBV6-5 and TRBJ2-1; no reliable D call. The CDR3 covers 16 residues. Deletions cut 2 bases from V and 5 bases from J, with 16 bases between. Germline assignment: CDR1 MNHEY and CDR2 SVGAGI. The CDR3: CASSYVRYGGNNEQFF. CDR3 bases: TGTGCCAGCAGTTACGTAAGATACGGCGGAAACAATGAGCAGTTCTTC.

The DNA of the CDR3 is TGTGCCAGCAGTGCCTCCGGGACAGAATATGAAAAACTGTTTTTT. It encodes CASSASGTEYEKLFF. This sequence joins TRBV6-1 and TRBJ1-4; 7 bases match TRBD1. Germline V gene sequence: CDR1 MNHNS, CDR2 SASEGT. The CDR3 has 15 residues. V gave up 4 bases and J gave up 6 bases; unmatched junction bases: 8.

Comment on this clone: At one boundary the junction diverges from the germline segment, which might be a read error. J is TRBJ2-1 and V is TRBV7-7, with TRBD2 matching 13 bases. This CDR3 comprises 15 residues. Germline V CDR1 and CDR2: SSHAT, FNYEAQ (reference sequence). CDR3 sequence: CASSRLAGGGNEQFF. Written as DNA, the CDR3 is TGTGCTAGCAGCCGACTAGCGGGGGGTGGCAATGAGCAGTTCTTC.

This clone appeared a single time. V usage is TRBV7-8 and J usage is TRBJ2-7; D is undetermined. This CDR3 has 14 residues. The germline V gene has CDR1 SGHVS and CDR2 FQNEAQ. V was trimmed by 2 bases and J by 4 bases, leaving 12 bases between them. The CDR3 loop is CASSLPSHAYEQYF. The CDR3 DNA reads TGTGCCAGCAGCTTACCCTCACATGCGTACGAGCAGTACTTC.

V is TRBV7-2 and J is TRBJ2-5; 11 nucleotides line up with TRBD1. V dropped 4 bases and J dropped 8; count of bases not matched to a gene: 6. Germline values: CDR1 SGHTA, CDR2 FQGNSA. There are 14 residues in the CDR3. CDR3 sequence (DNA): TGTGCCAGCAGCTATGGGACAGGGGGTTATACCCAGTACTTC. It is translated as CASSYGTGGYTQYF. The full variable domain, with the rest looked up from reference TRBV7-2 and TRBJ2-5, is GAGVSQSPSNKVTEKGKDVELRCDPISGHTALYWYRQSLGQGLEFLIYFQGNSAPDKSGLPSDRFSAERTGGSVSTLTIQRTQQEDSAVYLCASSYGTGGYTQYFGPGTRLLVL.

This chain joins TRBV4-1 and TRBJ1-6, with D possibly TRBD1 on 5 matching bases. CDR3 length: 15 residues. Germline lookup yields CDR1 MGHRA and CDR2 YSYEKL. Trimming left V 0 bases short and J 14 bases short, with 17 bases between. The CDR3 DNA sequence: TGCGCCAGCAGCCAAGATTTGGGACGGCCCCCGGCCCTCCACTTT. As protein: CASSQDLGRPPALHF.

The chain employs TRBV13 and TRBJ2-7; D unresolved. Germline CDR1 reads PRHDT; CDR2 reads FYEKMQ (reference sequence). The V and J ends lost 3 bases and 4 bases respectively, with 7 bases between them. The CDR3 totals 12 residues. The DNA of the CDR3 is TGTGCCAGCAGCTTCTCCGAGTACGAGCAGTACTTC. Translating it yields CASSFSEYEQYF.

The chain links TRBV28 to TRBJ1-5; D is perhaps TRBD1 (6 bases). This CDR3 is built from 13 residues. Trimming shortened V by 8 bases and J by 6 bases, and 14 bases separated the two germline ends. Germline V gene sequence: CDR1 MDHEN, CDR2 SYDVKM. Here the CDR3 reads CASSGEIPQPQHF. The DNA of the CDR3 is TGTGCCAGCTCAGGGGAAATTCCTCAGCCCCAGCATTTT.

This chain connects TRBV28 to TRBJ1-2, with 9 bases matching TRBD1. Germline V gene lookup returns CDR1 MDHEN and CDR2 SYDVKM. Trimming took 8 bases from V and 9 from J; bases not matched to a gene: 10. CDR3 length: 13 residues. The CDR3, as DNA: TGTGCCAGCGGACGGAGACAGGGGGATAGCTACACCTTC. Translated, it gives CASGRRQGDSYTF.

This clone appeared once. The rearrangement joins TRBV5-1 to TRBJ1-2, with D hard to call. CDR3 size: 15 residues. In germline, CDR1 is SGHRS, CDR2 YFSETQ. Deletions cut 3 bases from V and 4 bases from J, with 16 bases between. This CDR3 is CASSYSDPQSYGYTF. The CDR3 coding sequence is TGCGCCAGCAGCTACTCGGACCCCCAGAGCTATGGCTACACCTTC.

This sequence joins TRBV5-1 and TRBJ2-7; D may match TRBD1 or TRBD2 (5 bases each). The CDR3 runs to 15 residues. Germline-derived CDR1 and CDR2 are SGHRS and YFSETQ. The V end was cut by 0 bases, the J end by 0 bases, with 10 bases between. In DNA, the CDR3 is TGCGCCAGCAGCTTGGCCGGGGCGAGCTCCTACGAGCAGTACTTC. Protein: CASSLAGASSYEQYF. Drawing the rest from reference TRBV5-1 and TRBJ2-7, the complete variable domain is KAGVTQTPRYLIKTRGQQVTLSCSPISGHRSVSWYQQTPGQGLQFLFEYFSETQRNKGNFPGRFSGRQFSNSRSEMNVSTLELGDSALYLCASSLAGASSYEQYFGPGTRLTVT.

The chain joins TRBV4-2 to TRBJ2-7; no definite D call. Germline CDR1 LGHNA, CDR2 YNFKEQ. Deletions cut 4 bases from V and 3 bases from J, with 16 bases between. The CDR3 totals 15 residues. As DNA, the CDR3 is TGTGCCAGCAGCCCCTCGGGTAGTCCCCTCTACGAGCAGTACTTC. Translating it yields CASSPSGSPLYEQYF.

The genes are TRBV5-6 and TRBJ1-3; D is unresolved. The CDR3 consists of 16 residues. CDR1 is SGHDT, CDR2 YYEEEE, per germline. Trimming shortened V by 5 bases and J by 2 bases, and 17 bases separated the two germline ends. In DNA, the CDR3 is TGTGCCAGCAGTAAGTTAGTCAGGTTAACTGGAAACACCATATATTTT. Protein sequence: CASSKLVRLTGNTIYF.

This clone was seen just once. The chain recombines TRBV18 with TRBJ2-7; the D is unclear. This CDR3 has 14 residues. CDR1 is KGHSH and CDR2 is LQKENI in the germline V gene. V was trimmed by 3 bases and J by 2 bases, leaving 11 bases between them. The CDR3 spells CASSPLSGTYEQYF. The CDR3 region has the DNA TGTGCCAGCTCACCTTTATCAGGCACCTACGAGCAGTACTTC.

This clone appeared a few times. The chain carries TRBV10-1 and TRBJ1-1; D not resolved. V shed 3 bases and J shed 6 bases, with 5 bases lying between them. The CDR3 covers 11 residues. Germline V gene data show CDR1 as WNHNN and CDR2 as SYGVQD (reference sequence). The CDR3 region has the DNA TGCGCCAGCAGTGATTTTGCTGAAGCTTTCTTT. It codes for CASSDFAEAFF.

This sequence joins TRBV7-8 and TRBJ1-2; the D gene is possibly TRBD1 (5 bases). V was clipped by 1 base and J by 3 bases, with 9 bases between them. CDR3 length: 14 amino acids. CDR1 and CDR2 (germline): SGHVS, FQNEAQ. CDR3 protein: CASSLESTDYGYTF. DNA of the CDR3: TGTGCCAGCAGCTTAGAGTCGACAGACTATGGCTACACCTTC.

The chain is built from TRBV6-1 and TRBJ2-5; D might be TRBD1 or TRBD2, each matching 5 bases. Trimming left V 6 bases short and J 5 bases short, with 19 bases between. The CDR3 length is 15 residues. Germline V CDR1 and CDR2: MNHNS, SASEGT. CDR3: CASSVGTPGWETQYF. CDR3 nucleotides: TGTGCCAGCAGCGTAGGGACGCCCGGATGGGAGACCCAGTACTTC.